The source of this T cell receptor (beta chain) is a study of blood T cells in healthy people across ages. For the second PCR, which ran for about 7 to 12 cycles, a sample-barcoded 5' primer and a J-beta primer mix were used. One entry per CDR3 protein results from TCRdb running MiXCR on the 5' RACE reads. In the table there are hundreds of thousands of distinct CDR3 sequences, around 21% of which are singletons. The CDR3 sequence is 12 residues long. Trimming shortened V by 1 base and J by 5 bases, and 8 bases separated the two germline ends. Germline V lookup: CDR1 DFQATT, CDR2 SNEGSKA (reference sequence).

The rearrangement joins TRBV20-1 to TRBJ2-5, with unresolved D. The material sequenced was blood. The sequence came from a man aged 65-85 years in good health. DNA of the CDR3: TGCAGTGCTAGAGCTACTCGGGAGACCCAGTACTTC. This gives the protein CSARATRETQYF.